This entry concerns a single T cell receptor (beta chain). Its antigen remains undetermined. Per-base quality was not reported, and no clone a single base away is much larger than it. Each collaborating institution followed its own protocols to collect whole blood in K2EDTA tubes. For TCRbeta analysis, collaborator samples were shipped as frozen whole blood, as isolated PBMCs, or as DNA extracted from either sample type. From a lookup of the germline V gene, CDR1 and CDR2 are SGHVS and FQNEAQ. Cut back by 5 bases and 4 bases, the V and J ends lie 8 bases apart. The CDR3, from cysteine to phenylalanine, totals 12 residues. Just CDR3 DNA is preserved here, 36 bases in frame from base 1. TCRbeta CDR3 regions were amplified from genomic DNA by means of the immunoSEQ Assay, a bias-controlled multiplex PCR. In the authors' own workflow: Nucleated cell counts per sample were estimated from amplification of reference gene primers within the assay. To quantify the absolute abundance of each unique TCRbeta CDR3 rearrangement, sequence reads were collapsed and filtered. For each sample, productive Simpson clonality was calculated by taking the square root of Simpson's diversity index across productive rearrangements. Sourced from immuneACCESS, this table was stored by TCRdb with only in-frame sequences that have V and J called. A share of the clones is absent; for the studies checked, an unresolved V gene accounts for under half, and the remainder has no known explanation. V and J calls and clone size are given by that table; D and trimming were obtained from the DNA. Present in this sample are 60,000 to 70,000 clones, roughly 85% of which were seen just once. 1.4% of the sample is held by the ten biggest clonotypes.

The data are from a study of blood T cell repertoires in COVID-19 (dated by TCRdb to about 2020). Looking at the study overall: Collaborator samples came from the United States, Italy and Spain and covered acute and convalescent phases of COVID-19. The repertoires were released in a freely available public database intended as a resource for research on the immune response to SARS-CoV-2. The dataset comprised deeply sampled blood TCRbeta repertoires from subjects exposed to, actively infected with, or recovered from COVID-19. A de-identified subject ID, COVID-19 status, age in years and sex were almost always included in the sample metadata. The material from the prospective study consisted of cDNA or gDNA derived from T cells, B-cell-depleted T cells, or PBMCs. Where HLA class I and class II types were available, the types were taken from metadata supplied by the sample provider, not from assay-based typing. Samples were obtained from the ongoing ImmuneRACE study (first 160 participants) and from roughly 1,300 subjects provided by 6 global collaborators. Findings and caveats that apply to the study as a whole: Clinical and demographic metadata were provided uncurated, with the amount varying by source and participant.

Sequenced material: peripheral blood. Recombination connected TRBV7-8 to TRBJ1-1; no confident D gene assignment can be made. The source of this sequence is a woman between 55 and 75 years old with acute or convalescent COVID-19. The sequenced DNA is TGTGCCAGCAGCCTAATAGTCACTGAAGCTTTCTTT. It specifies CASSLIVTEAFF.